This entry features one TCR beta chain sequence. The CDR3 loop spans 12 amino acids. Trimming pared 6 bases from V and 8 bases from J, leaving 13 bases between. Germline assignment: CDR1 MNHEY and CDR2 SMNVEV (reference sequence). The method was immunoSEQ multiplex PCR; TCRdb's version includes in-frame clones alone and lacks a portion of them. The data hold 70,000 or so clones, with 98% observed a single time. The sample belongs to a study of technical replicates of blood from a handful of donors. The chain employs TRBV27 and TRBJ1-2; possible D gene TRBD1, 6 bases. What was sequenced was T cells isolated from PBMCs. The receptor was isolated from a human donor in good health. CDR3 in DNA: TGTGCCAGCAGACAGGGAATATCGGGCTACACCTTC. The encoded protein is CASRQGISGYTF.